The TCR beta chain described here comes from a study of a mutant IDH1 vaccine in newly diagnosed glioma. Study conclusions and caveats: Variations in leading peripheral T cell clonotypes appeared to have no connection with pseudoprogression.

Assay used: immunoSEQ multiplex PCR; TCRdb lists only in-frame clones, some missing. Among under 40,000 clones, just under 80% were seen once, and the ten largest hold around 26%. The CDR3 is made up of 13 amino acids. V was cut by 2 bases and J by 3 bases, with 5 bases left in between. CDR1 and CDR2 from the germline V gene are SGHRS and YFSETQ. The time point: week 11, during vaccination. Mutant IDH1 20-mer peptide, at 300 ug, made up each vaccine dose, with topical imiquimod. Comment on this clone: Its antigen remains unidentified.

Sequenced material: PBMCs, taken from a glioma patient whose treatment included an IDH1 peptide vaccine. The rearrangement links TRBV5-1 to TRBJ2-2; a possible D gene is TRBD1 (5 bases). This TCR derives from a young man with glioma. The CDR3 spells CASSLQDTGELFF. CDR3 coding DNA: TGCGCCAGCAGCTTACAGGACACCGGGGAGCTGTTTTTT.